The T cell receptor beta chain under discussion was sequenced for a study of OX40 agonist ivuxolimab in advanced cancers. Across the whole study: Administration of intravenous ivuxolimab to patients occurred every 2 weeks at 0.01 to 10 mg/kg. The study, taken as a whole, reports: Individuals who were partial responders at 0.1-3.0 mg/kg had clonal expansion that ranked among the lowest. A proportion of nonresponders additionally exhibited low normalized T-cell clonal expansion.

Germline V gene lookup returns CDR1 SGHTA and CDR2 FQGTGA. There are 13 residues in the CDR3. The V segment lost 4 bases and the J segment 8 bases; nucleotides outside the gene matches: 4. Sequenced by immunoSEQ multiplex PCR; TCRdb stores in-frame clones only, minus some. The data hold about 67,000 clones, with about nine tenths observed a single time. Concerning this clone: Its target is unknown.

Material: CD4+ or CD8+ T cells sorted from blood, obtained in a trial of the OX40 agonist ivuxolimab. This sequence originates from an adult with an advanced solid tumor such as melanoma, head and neck, liver or kidney cancer. The chain couples TRBV7-3 to TRBJ1-2; 10 nucleotides match TRBD1. The DNA of the CDR3 is TGTGCCAGCAGCTCGGGACAGGGGAACGGCTACACCTTC. Translated, it gives CASSSGQGNGYTF.